This TCR beta chain was found in a study of technical replicates of blood from a handful of donors. Repertoires were generated with immunoSEQ multiplex PCR, while TCRdb's copy carries only in-frame clones and drops some. The sample consists of fewer than 90,000 clones, approximately 97% of them appearing once. The CDR3 spans 15 residues. Germline V gene sequence: CDR1 MDHEN, CDR2 SYDVKM. Trimming shortened V by 2 bases and J by 4 bases, and 12 bases separated the two germline ends. The TCR was taken from a human donor in good health. The genes are TRBV28 and TRBJ1-5, with D perhaps TRBD1 (6 bases). Input material: T cells isolated from PBMCs. The CDR3 DNA follows: TGTGCCAGCAGTTTACATTGGACAGTGAATCAGCCCCAGCATTTT. Amino acid sequence: CASSLHWTVNQPQHF.